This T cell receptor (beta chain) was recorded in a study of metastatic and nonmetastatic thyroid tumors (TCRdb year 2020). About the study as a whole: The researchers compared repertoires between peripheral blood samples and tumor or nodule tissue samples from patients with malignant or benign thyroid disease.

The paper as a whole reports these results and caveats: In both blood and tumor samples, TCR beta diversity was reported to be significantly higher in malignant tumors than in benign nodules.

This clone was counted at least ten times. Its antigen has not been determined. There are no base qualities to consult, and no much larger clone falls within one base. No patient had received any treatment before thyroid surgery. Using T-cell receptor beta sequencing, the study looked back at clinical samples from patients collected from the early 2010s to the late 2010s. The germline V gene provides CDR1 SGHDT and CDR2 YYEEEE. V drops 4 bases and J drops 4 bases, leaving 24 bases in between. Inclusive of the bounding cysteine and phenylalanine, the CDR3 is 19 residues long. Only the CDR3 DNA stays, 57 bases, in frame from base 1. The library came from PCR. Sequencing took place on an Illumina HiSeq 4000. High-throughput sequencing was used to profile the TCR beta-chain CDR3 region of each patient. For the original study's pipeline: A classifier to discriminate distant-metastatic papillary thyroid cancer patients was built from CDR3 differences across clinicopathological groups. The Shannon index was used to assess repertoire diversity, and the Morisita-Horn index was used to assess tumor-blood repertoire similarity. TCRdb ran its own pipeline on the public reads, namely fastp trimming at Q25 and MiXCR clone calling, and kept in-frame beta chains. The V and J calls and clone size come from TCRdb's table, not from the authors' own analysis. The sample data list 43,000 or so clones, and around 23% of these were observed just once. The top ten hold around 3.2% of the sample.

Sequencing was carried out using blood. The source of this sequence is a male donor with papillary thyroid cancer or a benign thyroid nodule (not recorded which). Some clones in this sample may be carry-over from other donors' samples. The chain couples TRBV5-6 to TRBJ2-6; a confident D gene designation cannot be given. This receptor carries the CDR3 CASSSPVQSKKAGANVLTF. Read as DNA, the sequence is TGTGCCAGCAGCAGCCCCGTGCAGTCCAAGAAGGCAGGGGCCAACGTCCTGACTTTC.